The sequence of this T cell receptor (beta chain) was determined in a study of shared clonotypes between healthy human individuals. Per germline, CDR1 SEHNR and CDR2 FQNEAQ (reference sequence). This CDR3 has 14 amino acids. V shed 4 bases and J 2 bases; nucleotides not matched to a gene: 5. Worth noting for this clone: Its specificity is unknown. The same CDR3 can be traced to other DNA sequences in this sample.

The study's findings and limits: Larger richness was generally estimated for naive than memory subsets.

Clones were sequenced by immunoSEQ multiplex PCR, and TCRdb holds only the in-frame ones, with some missing. The sample includes millions of clones, 93% seen only once; the top ten take 0.39%. The sample comprised naive CD4+ T cells from PBMCs. Subset defined: CD45RA+ positively selected. The receptor was derived from a man aged 18 to 35 in good health. Some clones in this sample may be carry-over from other donors' samples. The J gene is TRBJ2-7, the V gene TRBV7-9, with TRBD1 matching over 7 bases. The CDR3 sequence: CASSSGTGAYEQYF. The CDR3 DNA reads as TGTGCCAGCAGCTCCGGAACAGGGGCCTACGAGCAGTACTTC. Drawing the rest from reference TRBV7-9 and TRBJ2-7, the complete variable domain is DTGVSQNPRHKITKRGQNVTFRCDPISEHNRLYWYRQTLGQGPEFLTYFQNEAQLEKSRLLSDRFSAERPKGSFSTLEIQRTEQGDSAMYLCASSSGTGAYEQYFGPGTRLTVT.